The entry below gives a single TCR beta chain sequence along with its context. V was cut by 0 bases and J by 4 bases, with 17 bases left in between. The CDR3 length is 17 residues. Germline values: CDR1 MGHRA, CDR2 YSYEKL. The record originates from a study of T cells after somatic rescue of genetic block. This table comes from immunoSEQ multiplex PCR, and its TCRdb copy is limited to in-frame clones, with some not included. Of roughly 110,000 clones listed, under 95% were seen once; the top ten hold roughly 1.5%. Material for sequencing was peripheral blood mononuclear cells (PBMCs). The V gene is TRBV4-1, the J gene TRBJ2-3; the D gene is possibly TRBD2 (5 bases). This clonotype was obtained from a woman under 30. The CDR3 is CASSQDLAGVGADTQYF. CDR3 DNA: TGCGCCAGCAGCCAAGATCTGGCTGGGGTCGGGGCAGATACGCAGTATTTT.